This TCR beta chain emerged from a study of T cells in Graves' hyperthyroidism and ophthalmopathy (dated by TCRdb to between 2017 and 2020). For context, the study as a whole: Peripheral blood samples were taken at initial diagnosis, before any treatment was given. To identify TCR V-J signatures that set the groups apart, the researchers used a discovery cohort of roughly 100 patients, made up of 40 to 45 with Graves' ophthalmopathy and around 58 with stable Graves' hyperthyroidism. According to the paper, TCR Vbeta CDR3 sequencing was carried out on about 140 peripheral blood samples, which came from some 41 ophthalmopathy, 75 to 80 hyperthyroidism and roughly 17 progressor patients. The 85 to 100 discovery patients were randomly split 7:3 into training and test sets. An independent validation cohort of under 20 hyperthyroidism patients and 17 patients who later progressed to ophthalmopathy tested prospective prediction of ophthalmopathy. Once sampling was done, hyperthyroidism patients were given methimazole at a starting dose of 30 mg daily, whereas ophthalmopathy patients were given high-dose intravenous methylprednisolone. In more than 5 Graves' hyperthyroidism patients, the study also compared T-cell repertoires from thyroid tissue with T-cell repertoires from blood. The paper as a whole reports these results and caveats: Most expanded thyroid clonotypes (frequency above 0.001) were also found in blood, which suggests that blood repertoires may mirror thyroid immune responses. In validation, the model predicted progression to ophthalmopathy a median of around 6.5 months before onset, with about 70% sensitivity and about 72% specificity. A 13 V-J signature model separated ophthalmopathy from stable hyperthyroidism, with about 90% sensitivity and 81% to 83% specificity in cross-validation and 80%/75% in testing. No statistical method was used to set the sample size in advance, and investigators knew the group allocation.

Graves' hyperthyroidism was defined as stable when no progression to ophthalmopathy occurred over 18 months of follow-up. Hyperthyroidism patients were newly diagnosed, with disease duration under 2 months, and aged 18 to 65 years. Any patient with an uncontrolled infection, another autoimmune disease, pregnancy or lactation was excluded. Diagnoses were established on the basis of clinical symptoms, serum thyroxine and TRAb, thyroid ultrasound, and orbital computed tomography. PBMCs were isolated from about 10 ml of fresh peripheral blood by Ficoll-Paque density gradient centrifugation. Total RNA was extracted with Trizol reagent, and quality was checked on an Agilent 2100 Bioanalyzer. According to the germline V gene, CDR1 reads SGHTA and CDR2 reads FQGNSA. The CDR3 sequence holds 16 residues, the cysteine and phenylalanine included. Just the 48-base CDR3 DNA is kept, in frame starting at base 1.

Points on this clonotype: What this receptor recognizes is not known. No per-base quality is available; no much larger clone lies one base away.

The TCR beta CDR3 regions were amplified from the RNA transcripts. The TCR CDR3 was subjected to a first round of RT-PCR using the HTBI primer set and the Qiagen OneStep RT-PCR kit. The libraries were constructed in a second round of multiplex PCR and then size-selected and purified. Libraries were sequenced paired-end with 100 bp reads on an Illumina HiSeq2000. In the authors' own workflow: SOAPnuke was used to process the raw data, throwing out any read that contained adapters or uncalled bases, had a mean Phred below 15, or lacked an exact constant-primer or identifier match. High-quality paired reads were merged with COPE v1.2.5, and unique nucleotide sequences were defined as clonotypes. MiTCR v1.1 was used to align the clonotypes against IMGT TRBV, TRBD and TRBJ reference segments. Only V-J combinations with frequency above 0.0001, covering about 99% of repertoires, were analysed. The TCS score was defined as F50 (clonal expansion) divided by E x V (chaos), with BLOSUM62-based TCRdist calculated between CDR3 peptides within each V-J. Welch's t-statistics and random forest reduced 514 V-J features to some 14, which were used in a naive Bayes classifier (R e1071). The Morisita-Horn index was used to measure how similar the thyroid and blood repertoires were. TCRdb reprocessed the public reads (quality trimming at Q25 with fastp, clone calling with MiXCR) and kept in-frame beta chains. CDR3 protein sequences are deduplicated, and each keeps its most common genes and DNA. The V and J calls and clone size are TCRdb's, not the authors'. The sample table lists nearly 750,000 distinct CDR3 sequences, around a third of them with a count of one. The top ten constitute roughly 30% of the sample.

Recombination joined TRBV7-2 with TRBJ2-7, and TRBD2 matches 9 of the central bases. Gene TRBJ2-1 matches the end of the DNA better, so the J call may be wrong. The TCR comes from a woman in her thirties or forties with Graves' hyperthyroidism. Sequenced input: blood. The DNA sequence follows: TGTGCCAGCAGCTTAGAGACTAGCGGTGTTTACAATGAGCAGTTCTTC. Its translation reads: CASSLETSGVYNEQFF.